This TCR beta chain was sequenced for a study of blood T cells in healthy people across ages. Study results and caveats: Age advanced and TCR beta diversity per million T cells fell, roughly linearly. Whereas aged donors had fewer naive CD4+ cells, long-lived donors had more of them and higher diversity. PBMCs went unsorted, and a conclusive naive versus antigen-experienced comparison was therefore prevented.

The CDR3 loop spans 16 amino acids. V was cut by 8 bases and J by 0 bases, with 17 bases left in between. Germline CDR1 is MNHEY and CDR2 is SMNVEV (reference sequence). Sample-barcoded 5' priming and a J-beta primer mix drove a second PCR of roughly 7 to 11 cycles. From the 5' RACE reads, TCRdb called clonotypes with MiXCR, one entry per CDR3 protein. In the table there are fewer than 2,000,000 distinct CDR3 sequences, around 36% of which are singletons. This clonotype was counted between two and nine times. Its specificity is unknown. Collection of 8.5 to 10 milliliters of peripheral blood was performed for each donor.

The chain joins TRBV27 to TRBJ2-1; D possibly corresponds to TRBD2 (6 bases). Sequenced sample: blood. The TCR originated in a woman aged 25 to 45 in good health. CDR3 nucleotide sequence: TGTGCCAGCCCTTCTGGGAGGTCTTCCTCCTACAATGAGCAGTTCTTC. Amino acids: CASPSGRSSSYNEQFF.